The 5 T cell receptor beta chains reported below all come from one sample, sequenced in a study of shared clonotypes between healthy human individuals. Clones were sequenced by immunoSEQ multiplex PCR, and TCRdb holds only the in-frame ones, with some missing. The data hold approximately 1,500,000 clones, with roughly 96% observed a single time. Sample: naive CD4+ T cells sorted from blood. Subset defined: CD45RA+ positively selected. The receptor source for this set is a man in his thirties or forties in good health.

J is TRBJ1-4 and V is TRBV4-1; no clear D. Germline lookup yields CDR1 MGHRA and CDR2 YSYEKL. The length of the CDR3 is 15 residues. Trimming left V 3 bases short and J 0 bases short, with 8 bases between. The CDR3 sequence: CASSHNIATNEKLFF. The CDR3 coding sequence is TGCGCCAGCAGCCACAACATTGCAACTAATGAAAAACTGTTTTTT.

The rearrangement joins TRBV28 to TRBJ2-1; 8 positions agree with TRBD1. The germline V gene has CDR1 MDHEN and CDR2 SYDVKM. The CDR3 has 14 residues. V lost 6 bases to trimming and J lost 10 bases; unmatched junction nucleotides: 11. The CDR3 loop is CASSRQGNLEEQFF. The CDR3 DNA reads as TGTGCCAGCAGCAGACAGGGGAATTTAGAGGAGCAGTTCTTC.

In regard to this clone: Distinct nucleotide sequences in the sample also encode this CDR3. This chain joins TRBV7-9 and TRBJ2-3, with D perhaps matching TRBD2 (6 bases). CDR3 size: 14 residues. CDR1 and CDR2 from the germline V gene are SEHNR and FQNEAQ (reference sequence). The V end was cut by 3 bases, the J end by 3 bases, with 10 bases between. DNA for the CDR3: TGTGCCAGCAGCTTGACCGGGACTACAGATACGCAGTATTTT. Translation gives CASSLTGTTDTQYF.

The genes are TRBV5-1 and TRBJ2-3; unclear D gene. This CDR3 region has 12 residues. V was pared by 3 bases and J by 3 bases, with 5 bases between. Per germline, CDR1 SGHRS and CDR2 YFSETQ. The CDR3 nucleotides are TGCGCCAGCAGCTCCAAGACAGATACGCAGTATTTT. Protein: CASSSKTDTQYF. The complete variable domain, with remaining parts taken from reference TRBV5-1 and TRBJ2-3, reads KAGVTQTPRYLIKTRGQQVTLSCSPISGHRSVSWYQQTPGQGLQFLFEYFSETQRNKGNFPGRFSGRQFSNSRSEMNVSTLELGDSALYLCASSSKTDTQYFGPGTRLTVL.

The chain recombines TRBV28 with TRBJ1-2; 9 positions agree with TRBD1. CDR1 is MDHEN and CDR2 is SYDVKM in the germline V gene. V shed 7 bases, J shed 0 bases, and the junction held 15 bases outside the gene matches. The CDR3 contains 18 residues. CDR3 sequence reads: CASTSVGGQGLSNYGYTF. Written as DNA, the CDR3 is TGTGCCAGCACCTCCGTCGGGGGACAGGGCCTTTCTAACTATGGCTACACCTTC.